These 22 T cell receptor beta chains originate from one sample sequenced in a study of tumor-infiltrating lymphocytes in localized non-small cell lung cancer (dated by TCRdb to about 2021). Library construction relied on the immunoSEQ multiplex PCR assay. TCRdb mirrors the immuneACCESS table, restricted to in-frame sequences. Some clones are absent from its copies; in checked studies, under half trace to an unresolved V gene, and the reason for the others is unknown. The sample yields around 12,000 clones; roughly 64% were counted once. 7% to 8% of the sample is held by the ten biggest clonotypes. The sample taken for sequencing was lung tumor tissue. The receptors were sampled from a human donor with non-small cell lung cancer.

The chain has TRBV5-6 and TRBJ2-7; possible D gene TRBD1, 5 bases. The CDR3 is made up of 13 amino acids. Trimming shortened V by 1 base and J by 2 bases, and 7 bases separated the two germline ends. CDR1 and CDR2 from the germline V gene are SGHDT and YYEEEE. The CDR3 DNA follows: TGTGCCAGCAGCTTGTCCAGGGCCTACGAGCAGTACTTC. This gives the protein CASSLSRAYEQYF.

This clone has only a few counts. The rearrangement uses TRBV5-1 and TRBJ2-3; 11 bases are shared with TRBD2. This CDR3 is 13 amino acids long. The germline V gene encodes CDR1 SGHRS and CDR2 YFSETQ. V shed 5 bases and J 5 bases; nucleotides not matched to a gene: 1. The CDR3 coding sequence is TGCGCCAGCAGAGGGACTAGCGGAGATACGCAGTATTTT. It yields the protein CASRGTSGDTQYF.

The chain is built from TRBV2 and TRBJ2-5; D ambiguous. The CDR3 contains 15 residues. V was clipped by 6 bases and J by 1 base, with 15 bases between them. Germline lookup yields CDR1 SNHLY and CDR2 FYNNEI. The CDR3 DNA reads TGTGCCAGCAGGGCCCCAGGTTTAGGCCAAGAGACCCAGTACTTC. This gives the protein CASRAPGLGQETQYF.

This clone was picked up a small number of times. The chain uses TRBV5-5 and TRBJ1-3; D is unresolved. The V and J ends lost 0 bases and 0 bases respectively, with 4 bases between them. In germline, CDR1 is SGHKS, CDR2 YYEKEE (reference sequence). There are 14 residues in the CDR3. The DNA for the CDR3 is TGTGCCAGCAGCTTGGGTCGCTCTGGAAACACCATATATTTT. Its translation is CASSLGRSGNTIYF. Combining the CDR3 with reference TRBV5-5 and TRBJ1-3 gives the whole variable domain DAGVTQSPTHLIKTRGQQVTLRCSPISGHKSVSWYQQVLGQGPQFIFQYYEKEERGRGNFPDRFSARQFPNYSSELNVNALLLGDSALYLCASSLGRSGNTIYFGEGSWLTVV.

V is TRBV27 and J is TRBJ1-1; D not resolved. CDR3 length: 13 residues. V was shortened by 6 bases and J by 3 bases, with 11 bases between the two germline ends. Germline CDR1 reads MNHEY; CDR2 reads SMNVEV (reference sequence). CDR3 region: CASSKTGYTEAFF. CDR3 DNA: TGTGCCAGCAGCAAAACGGGGTACACTGAAGCTTTCTTT.

This chain links TRBV18 with TRBJ1-1, with 7 positions matching TRBD1. The CDR3 is made up of 15 amino acids. CDR1 and CDR2 (germline): KGHSH, LQKENI. After removal of 2 bases from V and 7 bases from J, the junction contained 10 bases not matched to a gene. CDR3 loop: CASSPSRQGNREAFF. In DNA, the CDR3 is TGTGCCAGCTCACCATCGCGACAGGGCAATCGTGAAGCTTTCTTT. The variable domain in full, completed from reference TRBV18 and TRBJ1-1, reads NAGVMQNPRHLVRRRGQEARLRCSPMKGHSHVYWYRQLPEEGLKFMVYLQKENIIDESGMPKERFSAEFPKEGPSILRIQQVVRGDSAAYFCASSPSRQGNREAFFGQGTRLTVV.

The V call is TRBV5-5, the J call TRBJ1-4; 8 bases map to TRBD1. J was trimmed by 1 base and V by 4 bases; bases with no gene match: 9. The length of the CDR3 is 17 residues. Germline CDR1 and CDR2: SGHKS and YYEKEE (reference sequence). DNA of the CDR3: TGTGCCAGCAGCGAACCTCGGACAGGGATAACTAATGAAAAACTGTTTTTT. It codes for CASSEPRTGITNEKLFF.

CDR3 sequence (DNA): TGTGCCAGCAGCCCGCGGACAGGGTTCTTTGAAGCTTTCTTT. It yields the protein CASSPRTGFFEAFF. The rearrangement joins TRBV9 to TRBJ1-1; TRBD1 agrees at 8 bases. Germline-derived CDR1 and CDR2 are SGDLS and YYNGEE. This CDR3 has 14 amino acids. The V segment lost 4 bases and the J segment 7 bases; nucleotides outside the gene matches: 9.

This rearrangement joins TRBV19 to TRBJ1-2; perhaps TRBD1 as D (6 bases). The CDR3 is 14 residues long. V lost 7 bases, J lost 3 bases, and 15 bases lay in between. Per germline, CDR1 LNHDA and CDR2 SQIVND (reference sequence). The CDR3 region has the DNA TGTGCCAGTACATTAACAGGGTCTCACTATGGCTACACCTTC. Its translation: CASTLTGSHYGYTF.

The chain carries TRBV27 and TRBJ1-2; the D is unclear. CDR3 length: 12 residues. Germline V lookup: CDR1 MNHEY, CDR2 SMNVEV (reference sequence). Trimming removed 6 bases at V and 0 bases at J, with 5 bases between. CDR3 bases: TGTGCCAGCAGGCCAGCTAACTATGGCTACACCTTC. It codes for CASRPANYGYTF.

This clone has more than one count but fewer than ten. The chain carries TRBV2 and TRBJ2-5, with 7 bases aligning to TRBD1. V lost 8 bases, J lost 0 bases, and 6 bases stayed unmatched. Germline CDR1 and CDR2: SNHLY and FYNNEI. The CDR3 totals 14 residues. The CDR3 spells CASGGQSYQETQYF. In nucleotides, the CDR3 is TGTGCCAGCGGGGGACAGTCGTACCAAGAGACCCAGTACTTC.

This clone was observed a handful of times. The chain carries TRBV27 and TRBJ2-2; no reliable D call. V lost 8 bases and J 2 bases, leaving 3 bases between the germline ends. The CDR3 consists of 11 residues. CDR1 is MNHEY, CDR2 SMNVEV, per germline (reference sequence). The CDR3 DNA follows: TGTGCCAGCCACAACACCGGGGAGCTGTTTTTT. This encodes CASHNTGELFF.

The V call is TRBV29-1, the J call TRBJ1-5; tentative D call: TRBD1 (6 bases). The CDR3 covers 14 residues. V lost 3 bases, J lost 5 bases, and 14 bases lay in between. In germline, CDR1 is SQVTM, CDR2 ANQGSEA. The CDR3 sequence: CSVEAGGSDQPQHF. The CDR3, as DNA: TGCAGCGTTGAGGCTGGGGGCTCGGATCAGCCCCAGCATTTT. The variable domain in full, completed from reference TRBV29-1 and TRBJ1-5, reads SAVISQKPSRDICQRGTSLTIQCQVDSQVTMMFWYRQQPGQSLTLIATANQGSEATYESGFVIDKFPISRPNLTFSTLTVSNMSPEDSSIYLCSVEAGGSDQPQHFGDGTRLSIL.

The V call is TRBV10-3, the J call TRBJ1-5; a weak D match, TRBD1 (5 bases). In germline, CDR1 is ENHRY, CDR2 SYGVKD. V was pared by 2 bases and J by 11 bases, with 13 bases between. The CDR3 length is 13 residues. DNA of the CDR3: TGTGCCATCAGTGAGGACTCCCAGGGAACCCAGCATTTT. Its protein is CAISEDSQGTQHF.

The V and J genes are TRBV29-1 and TRBJ2-2, with 10 bases fitting TRBD2. This CDR3 is built from 15 residues. Per germline, CDR1 SQVTM and CDR2 ANQGSEA. Trimming cost V 4 bases and J 4 bases; bases outside gene matches: 6. CDR3 sequence (DNA): TGCAGCGTTGCTAGGACTAGCGGCGTCACCGGGGAGCTGTTTTTT. Its translation: CSVARTSGVTGELFF.

The chain links TRBV30 to TRBJ2-7; D remains ambiguous. Germline CDR1 reads GTSNPN; CDR2 reads SVGIG (reference sequence). The ends were cut back, 8 bases at V and 6 bases at J, with 14 bases in the middle. The CDR3 sequence is 11 residues long. The CDR3 DNA reads TGTGCCCATAGGACCCGCACCGAGCAGTACTTC. It yields the protein CAHRTRTEQYF.

The chain recombines TRBV18 with TRBJ2-7; D is ambiguous. The CDR3 covers 14 residues. The germline CDR1 and CDR2 sequences are KGHSH and LQKENI. V lost 2 bases and J lost 3, with 11 bases in between. In nucleotides, the CDR3 is TGTGCCAGCTCACCATTGAACGTGGACTACGAGCAGTACTTC. Translated, it gives CASSPLNVDYEQYF.

This clone was counted once. The rearrangement joins TRBV7-8 to TRBJ2-7; 7 nucleotides agree with TRBD2. Germline loops: CDR1 SGHVS, CDR2 FQNEAQ. The CDR3 covers 15 residues. The ends lost 4 bases at V and 3 bases at J; junction bases unmatched: 9. The CDR3 spells CASSSPGEGLYEQYF. The CDR3 DNA is TGTGCCAGCAGCTCCCCCGGGGAGGGTCTCTACGAGCAGTACTTC. Drawing the rest from reference TRBV7-8 and TRBJ2-7, the complete variable domain is GAGVSQSPRYKVAKRGQDVALRCDPISGHVSLFWYQQALGQGPEFLTYFQNEAQLDKSGLPSDRFFAERPEGSVSTLKIQRTQQEDSAVYLCASSSPGEGLYEQYFGPGTRLTVT.

The chain links TRBV27 to TRBJ2-2; weak D call: TRBD1 (5 bases). The V end was cut by 3 bases, the J end by 2 bases, with 10 bases between. CDR1 and CDR2 (germline): MNHEY, SMNVEV (reference sequence). This CDR3 comprises 15 residues. CDR3 in amino acids: CASSFRGGNTGELFF. The CDR3 DNA sequence: TGTGCCAGCAGTTTTAGGGGTGGCAACACCGGGGAGCTGTTTTTT.

J is TRBJ2-5 and V is TRBV5-1, with D tentatively TRBD2 (5 bases). The CDR3 is 14 amino acids. The ends were cut back, 1 base at V and 2 bases at J, with 9 bases in the middle. Germline values: CDR1 SGHRS, CDR2 YFSETQ. The DNA of the CDR3 is TGCGCCAGCAGCTTGAGCGGAGTGCAAGAGACCCAGTACTTC. Its protein product is CASSLSGVQETQYF.

This clone was detected only once. The chain couples TRBV29-1 to TRBJ2-3; D tentatively reads TRBD1 or TRBD2 (6 bases each). Deletions cut 5 bases from V and 7 bases from J, with 13 bases between. CDR1 and CDR2 (germline): SQVTM, ANQGSEA. This CDR3 has 12 amino acids. CDR3 sequence reads: CSVRQEGNTQYF. CDR3 bases: TGCAGCGTTCGACAGGAGGGGAATACGCAGTATTTT.

This chain links TRBV6-6 with TRBJ1-1; a weak D match, TRBD1 (5 bases). There are 14 residues in the CDR3. Trimming cost V 5 bases and J 5 bases, with 15 bases left between them. CDR1 is MNHNY, CDR2 SVGAGI, per germline (reference sequence). CDR3 amino acids: CASSPGWGGTEAFF. CDR3 in DNA: TGTGCCAGCAGTCCAGGGTGGGGGGGAACTGAAGCTTTCTTT.